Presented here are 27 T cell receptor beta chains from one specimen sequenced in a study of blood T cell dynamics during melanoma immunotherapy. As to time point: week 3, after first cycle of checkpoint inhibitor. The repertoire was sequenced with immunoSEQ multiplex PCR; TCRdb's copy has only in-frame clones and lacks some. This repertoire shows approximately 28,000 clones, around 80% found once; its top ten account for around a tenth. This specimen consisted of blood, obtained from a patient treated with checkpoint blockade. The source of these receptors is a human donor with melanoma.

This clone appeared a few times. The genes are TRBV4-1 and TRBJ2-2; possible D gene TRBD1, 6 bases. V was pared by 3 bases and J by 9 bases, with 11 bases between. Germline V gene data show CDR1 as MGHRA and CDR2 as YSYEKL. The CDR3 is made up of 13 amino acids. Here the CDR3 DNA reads TGCGCCAGCAGCCATGGGACAAGCAGGGAGCTGTTTTTT. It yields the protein CASSHGTSRELFF.

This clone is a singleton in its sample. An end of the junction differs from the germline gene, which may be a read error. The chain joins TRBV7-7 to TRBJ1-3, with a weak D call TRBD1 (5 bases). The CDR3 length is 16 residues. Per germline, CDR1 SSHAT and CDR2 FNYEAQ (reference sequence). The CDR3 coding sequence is TGTGCTAGCAGCTTGGGGGACGTTAGCTCTGGAAACACCATATATTTT. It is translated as CASSLGDVSSGNTIYF.

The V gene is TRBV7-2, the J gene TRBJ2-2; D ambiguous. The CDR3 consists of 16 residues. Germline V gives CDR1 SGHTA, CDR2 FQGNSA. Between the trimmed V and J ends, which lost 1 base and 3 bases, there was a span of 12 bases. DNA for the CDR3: TGTGCCAGCAGCTTAGTCGAAAACTTGGACACCGGGGAGCTGTTTTTT. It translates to CASSLVENLDTGELFF. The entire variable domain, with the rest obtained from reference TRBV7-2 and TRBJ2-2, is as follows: GAGVSQSPSNKVTEKGKDVELRCDPISGHTALYWYRQSLGQGLEFLIYFQGNSAPDKSGLPSDRFSAERTGGSVSTLTIQRTQQEDSAVYLCASSLVENLDTGELFFGEGSRLTVL.

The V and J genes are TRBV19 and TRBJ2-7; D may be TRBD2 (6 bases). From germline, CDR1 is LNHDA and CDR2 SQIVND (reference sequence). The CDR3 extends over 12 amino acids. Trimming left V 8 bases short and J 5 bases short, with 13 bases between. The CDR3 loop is CASGPGLDEQYF. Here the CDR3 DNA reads TGTGCCAGTGGCCCGGGACTCGACGAGCAGTACTTC.

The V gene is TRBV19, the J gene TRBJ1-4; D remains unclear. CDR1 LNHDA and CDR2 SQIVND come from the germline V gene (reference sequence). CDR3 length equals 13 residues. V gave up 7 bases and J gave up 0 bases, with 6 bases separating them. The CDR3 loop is CASTHATNEKLFF. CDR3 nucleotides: TGTGCCAGTACTCATGCAACTAATGAAAAACTGTTTTTT.

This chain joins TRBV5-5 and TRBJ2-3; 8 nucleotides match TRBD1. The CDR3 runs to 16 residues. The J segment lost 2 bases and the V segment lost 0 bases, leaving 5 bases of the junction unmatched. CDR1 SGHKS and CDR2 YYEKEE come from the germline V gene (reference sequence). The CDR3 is CASSLAVTGVTDTQYF. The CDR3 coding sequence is TGTGCCAGCAGCTTGGCGGTGACAGGGGTCACAGATACGCAGTATTTT.

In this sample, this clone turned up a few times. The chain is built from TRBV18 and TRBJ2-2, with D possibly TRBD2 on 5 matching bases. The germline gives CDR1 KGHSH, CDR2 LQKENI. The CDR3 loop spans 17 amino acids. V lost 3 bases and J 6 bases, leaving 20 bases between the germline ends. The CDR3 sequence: CASSPHDLTRTAGELFF. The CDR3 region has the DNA TGTGCCAGCTCACCGCATGATTTAACTAGGACCGCCGGGGAGCTGTTTTTT.

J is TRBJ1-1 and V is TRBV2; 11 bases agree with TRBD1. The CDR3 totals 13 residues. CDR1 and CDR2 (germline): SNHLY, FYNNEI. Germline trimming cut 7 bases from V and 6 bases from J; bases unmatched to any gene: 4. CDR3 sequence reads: CASNGQGAPEAFF. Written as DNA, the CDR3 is TGTGCCAGCAATGGACAGGGGGCCCCTGAAGCTTTCTTT.

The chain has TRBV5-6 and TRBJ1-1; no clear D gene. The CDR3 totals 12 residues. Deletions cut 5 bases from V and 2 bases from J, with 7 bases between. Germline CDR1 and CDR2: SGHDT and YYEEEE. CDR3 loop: CASRVDNTEAFF. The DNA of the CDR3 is TGTGCCAGCAGGGTCGACAACACTGAAGCTTTCTTT.

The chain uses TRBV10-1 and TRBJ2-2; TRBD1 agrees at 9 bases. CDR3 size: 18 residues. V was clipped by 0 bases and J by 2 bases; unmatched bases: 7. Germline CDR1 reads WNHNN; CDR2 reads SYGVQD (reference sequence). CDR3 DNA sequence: TGCGCCAGCAGTGAGTCTTCCGGGACAGGGACCAACACCGGGGAGCTGTTTTTT. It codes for CASSESSGTGTNTGELFF.

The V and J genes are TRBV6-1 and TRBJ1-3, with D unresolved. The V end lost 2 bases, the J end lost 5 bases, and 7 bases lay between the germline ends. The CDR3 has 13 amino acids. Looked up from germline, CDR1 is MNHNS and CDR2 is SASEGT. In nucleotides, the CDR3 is TGTGCCAGCAGTGAAAACGGGCGAAACACCATATATTTT. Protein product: CASSENGRNTIYF.

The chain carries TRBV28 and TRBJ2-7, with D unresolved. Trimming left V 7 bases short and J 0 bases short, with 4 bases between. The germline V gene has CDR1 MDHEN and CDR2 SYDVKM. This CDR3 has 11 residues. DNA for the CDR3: TGTGCCAGCACGACCTCCTACGAGCAGTACTTC. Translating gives CASTTSYEQYF.

The CDR3 loop reads CASSYENRNSPLHF. CDR3 nucleotides: TGTGCCAGCAGTTACGAAAACAGAAATTCACCCCTCCACTTT. The V gene is TRBV6-6, the J gene TRBJ1-6; no firm D call. The germline V and J ends were trimmed by 2 bases and 7 bases, with 9 bases remaining between them. The CDR3 loop spans 14 amino acids. Germline assignment: CDR1 MNHNY and CDR2 SVGAGI (reference sequence).

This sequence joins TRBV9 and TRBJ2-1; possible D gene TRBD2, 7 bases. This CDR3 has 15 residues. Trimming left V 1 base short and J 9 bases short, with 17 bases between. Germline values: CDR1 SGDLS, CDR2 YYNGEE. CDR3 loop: CASSVSPGGPGEQFF. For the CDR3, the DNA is TGTGCCAGCAGCGTATCTCCCGGGGGGCCCGGTGAGCAGTTCTTC.

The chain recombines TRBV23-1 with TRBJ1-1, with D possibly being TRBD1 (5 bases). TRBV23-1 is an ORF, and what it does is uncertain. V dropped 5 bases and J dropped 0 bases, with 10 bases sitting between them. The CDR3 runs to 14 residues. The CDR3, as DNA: TGCGCCAGCAGTGTATCAGGGTTGAACACTGAAGCTTTCTTT. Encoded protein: CASSVSGLNTEAFF.

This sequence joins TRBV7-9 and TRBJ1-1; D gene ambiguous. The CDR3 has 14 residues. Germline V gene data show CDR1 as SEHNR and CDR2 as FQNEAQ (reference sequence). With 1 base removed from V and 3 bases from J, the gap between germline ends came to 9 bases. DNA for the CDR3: TGTGCCAGCAGCTTAGTCGGCAGAGACACTGAAGCTTTCTTT. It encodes CASSLVGRDTEAFF.

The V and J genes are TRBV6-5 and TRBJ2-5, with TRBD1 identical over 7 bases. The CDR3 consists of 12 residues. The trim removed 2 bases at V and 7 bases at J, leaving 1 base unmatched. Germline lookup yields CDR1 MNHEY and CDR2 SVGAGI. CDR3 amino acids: CASSYDRVTQYF. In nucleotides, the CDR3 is TGTGCCAGCAGTTACGACAGGGTGACCCAGTACTTC.

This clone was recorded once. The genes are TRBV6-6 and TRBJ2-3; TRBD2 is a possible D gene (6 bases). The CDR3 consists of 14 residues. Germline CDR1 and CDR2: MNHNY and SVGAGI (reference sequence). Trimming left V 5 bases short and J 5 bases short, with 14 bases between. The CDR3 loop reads CASSHGTGGDTQYF. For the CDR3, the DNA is TGTGCCAGCAGTCACGGGACCGGGGGAGATACGCAGTATTTT.

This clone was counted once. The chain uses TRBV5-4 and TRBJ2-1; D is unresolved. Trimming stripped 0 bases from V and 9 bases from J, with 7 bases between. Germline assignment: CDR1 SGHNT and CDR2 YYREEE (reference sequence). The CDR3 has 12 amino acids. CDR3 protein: CASSLEQLEQFF. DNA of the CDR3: TGTGCCAGCAGCTTGGAACAACTTGAGCAGTTCTTC. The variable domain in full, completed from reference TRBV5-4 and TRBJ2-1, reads ETGVTQSPTHLIKTRGQQVTLRCSSQSGHNTVSWYQQALGQGPQFIFQYYREEENGRGNFPPRFSGLQFPNYSSELNVNALELDDSALYLCASSLEQLEQFFGPGTRLTVL.

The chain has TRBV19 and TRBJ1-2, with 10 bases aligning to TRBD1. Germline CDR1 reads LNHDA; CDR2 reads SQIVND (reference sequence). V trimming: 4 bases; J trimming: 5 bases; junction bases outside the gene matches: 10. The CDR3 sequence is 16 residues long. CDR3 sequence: CASSTRQGADTYGYTF. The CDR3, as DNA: TGTGCCAGTAGTACCCGACAGGGGGCAGATACTTATGGCTACACCTTC.

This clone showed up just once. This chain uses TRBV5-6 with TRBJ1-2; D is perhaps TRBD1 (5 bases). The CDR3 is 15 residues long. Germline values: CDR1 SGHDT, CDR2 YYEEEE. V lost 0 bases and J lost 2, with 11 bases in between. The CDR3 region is CASSLEVAGNYGYTF. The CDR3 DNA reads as TGTGCCAGCAGCTTGGAAGTCGCAGGGAACTATGGCTACACCTTC.

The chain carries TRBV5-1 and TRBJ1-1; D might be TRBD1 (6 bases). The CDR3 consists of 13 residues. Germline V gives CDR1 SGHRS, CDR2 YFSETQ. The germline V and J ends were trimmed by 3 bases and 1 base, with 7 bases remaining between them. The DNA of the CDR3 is TGCGCCAGCAGCTCGACAGGGAACACTGAAGCTTTCTTT. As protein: CASSSTGNTEAFF.

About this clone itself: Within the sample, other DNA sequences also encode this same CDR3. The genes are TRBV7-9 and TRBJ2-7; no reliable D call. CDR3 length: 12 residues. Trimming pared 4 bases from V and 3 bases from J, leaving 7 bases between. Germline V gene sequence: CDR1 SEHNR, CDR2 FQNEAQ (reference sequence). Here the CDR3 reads CASSYQGYEQYF. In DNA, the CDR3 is TGTGCCAGCAGCTATCAAGGCTACGAGCAGTACTTC.

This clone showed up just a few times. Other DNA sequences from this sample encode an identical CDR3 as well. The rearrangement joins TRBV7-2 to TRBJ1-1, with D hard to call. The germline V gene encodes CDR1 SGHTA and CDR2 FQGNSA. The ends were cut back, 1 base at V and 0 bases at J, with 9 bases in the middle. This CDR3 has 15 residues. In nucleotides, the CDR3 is TGTGCCAGCAGCTTAGTAGGAGGGTTGAACACTGAAGCTTTCTTT. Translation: CASSLVGGLNTEAFF.

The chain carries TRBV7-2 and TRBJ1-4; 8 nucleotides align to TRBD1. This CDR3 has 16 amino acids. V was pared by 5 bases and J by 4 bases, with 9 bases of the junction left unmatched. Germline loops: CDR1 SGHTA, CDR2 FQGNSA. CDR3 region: CASSQTSGGNNEKLFF. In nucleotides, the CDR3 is TGTGCCAGCAGCCAGACGTCAGGGGGCAATAATGAAAAACTGTTTTTT.

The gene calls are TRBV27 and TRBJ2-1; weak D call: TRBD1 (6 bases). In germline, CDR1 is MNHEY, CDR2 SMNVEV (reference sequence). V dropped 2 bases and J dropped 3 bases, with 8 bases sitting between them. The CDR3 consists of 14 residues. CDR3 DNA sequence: TGTGCCAGCAGTTTAGAGGACAGCTACAATGAGCAGTTCTTC. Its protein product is CASSLEDSYNEQFF.

CDR3 residues: CASSQELGSHYEQYF. As DNA, the CDR3 is TGTGCCAGCAGCCAAGAGTTGGGGTCCCACTACGAGCAGTACTTC. The rearrangement links TRBV4-2 to TRBJ2-7; D uncertain. This CDR3 is built from 15 residues. With 0 bases removed from V and 3 bases from J, the gap between germline ends came to 12 bases. The germline V gene encodes CDR1 LGHNA and CDR2 YNFKEQ.